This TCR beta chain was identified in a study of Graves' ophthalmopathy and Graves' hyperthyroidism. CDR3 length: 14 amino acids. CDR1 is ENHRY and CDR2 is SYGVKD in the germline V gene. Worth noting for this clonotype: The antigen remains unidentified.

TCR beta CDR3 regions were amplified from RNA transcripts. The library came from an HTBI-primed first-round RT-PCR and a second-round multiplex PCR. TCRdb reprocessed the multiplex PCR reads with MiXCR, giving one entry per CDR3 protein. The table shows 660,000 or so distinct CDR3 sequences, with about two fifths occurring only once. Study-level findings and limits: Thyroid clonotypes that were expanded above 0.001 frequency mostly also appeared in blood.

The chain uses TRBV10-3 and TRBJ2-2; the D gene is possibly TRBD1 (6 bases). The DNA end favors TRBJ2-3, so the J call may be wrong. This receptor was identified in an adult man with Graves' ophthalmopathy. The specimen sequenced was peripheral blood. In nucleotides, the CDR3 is TGTGCCATCAGCCCGGGACAAGTCACAGATACGCAGTATTTT. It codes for CAISPGQVTDTQYF.